These 8 T cell receptor beta chains came from one sample sequenced in a study of Ad26.COV2.S vaccination and SARS-CoV-2 variants (dated by TCRdb to the early 2020s). This sample's treatment or condition label indicates: roughly 18 received Ad26.COV2.S at low or high dose, single or two shots; roughly five received placebo; per-sample allocation not given. For vaccine and placebo recipients, the sequenced repertoires came from samples collected on day 63 after the first injection. Library creation used the immunoSEQ multiplex PCR assay. Sourced from immuneACCESS, this table was stored by TCRdb with only in-frame sequences that have V and J called. A share of the clones is absent; for the studies checked, an unresolved V gene accounts for under half, and the remainder has no known explanation. Present in this sample are over 400,000 clones, 90% of which were seen just once. Approximately 4.3% of the sample goes to the ten largest clones.

The starting material was peripheral blood, obtained in a trial of Ad26.COV2.S vaccine versus placebo. These receptors all stem from a person between 18 and 65 years old who received the Ad26.COV2.S COVID-19 vaccine or a placebo.

The chain joins TRBV7-8 to TRBJ2-1; TRBD1 agrees at 8 bases. The CDR3 runs 16 residues. Trimming cost V 7 bases and J 9 bases; bases outside gene matches: 17. Per germline, CDR1 SGHVS and CDR2 FQNEAQ. CDR3: CASTNSPGTGPGEQFF. The CDR3, as DNA: TGTGCCAGCACCAACAGCCCCGGGACAGGACCCGGTGAGCAGTTCTTC.

The chain employs TRBV5-6 and TRBJ2-7; D is possibly TRBD1 (5 bases). With 2 bases removed from V and 7 bases from J, the gap between germline ends came to 16 bases. The CDR3 totals 14 residues. From germline, CDR1 is SGHDT and CDR2 YYEEEE. CDR3 in amino acids: CASSFNRLPGEQYF. The CDR3 DNA is TGTGCCAGCAGCTTTAACAGGCTCCCGGGTGAGCAGTACTTC. Filled out from reference TRBV5-6 and TRBJ2-7, the complete variable domain reads DAGVTQSPTHLIKTRGQQVTLRCSPKSGHDTVSWYQQALGQGPQFIFQYYEEEERQRGNFPDRFSGHQFPNYSSELNVNALLLGDSALYLCASSFNRLPGEQYFGPGTRLTVT.

The chain is built from TRBV14 and TRBJ2-1, with D possibly being TRBD2 (6 bases). Germline CDR1 and CDR2: SGHDN and FVKESK. V shed 2 bases and J shed 1 base, with 12 bases lying between them. The CDR3 loop spans 16 amino acids. The CDR3 is CASSQRWGTSYNEQFF. DNA of the CDR3: TGTGCCAGCAGCCAACGATGGGGGACTTCCTACAATGAGCAGTTCTTC.

Here the CDR3 DNA reads TGTGCCAGCACCGGGGGGAGGGGGCGCAACGAGCAGTACTTC. This gives the protein CASTGGRGRNEQYF. The gene calls are TRBV28 and TRBJ2-7, with D possibly being TRBD1 or TRBD2 (7 bases each). The CDR3 loop spans 14 amino acids. Trimming took off 7 bases at V and 5 bases at J, with 18 bases between the two ends. Germline CDR1 and CDR2: MDHEN and SYDVKM.

This rearrangement joins TRBV14 to TRBJ1-5; D may be TRBD1 (5 bases). CDR1 is SGHDN, CDR2 FVKESK, per germline. The V end was cut by 1 base, the J end by 0 bases, with 10 bases between. The CDR3 length is 16 residues. The CDR3 is CASSQVGDDSNQPQHF. DNA of the CDR3: TGTGCCAGCAGCCAAGTGGGGGATGATAGCAATCAGCCCCAGCATTTT.

In its sample, this clone was seen once. The identical CDR3 is also encoded by other nucleotide sequences in the sample. CDR3 in DNA: TGTGCCAGCAGCGTAGATTCGAGCACAGATACGCAGTATTTT. Protein product: CASSVDSSTDTQYF. The chain recombines TRBV9 with TRBJ2-3; the D is unclear. The CDR3 loop spans 14 amino acids. Germline lookup yields CDR1 SGDLS and CDR2 YYNGEE. The germline V and J ends were trimmed by 0 bases and 0 bases, with 5 bases remaining between them. The full variable domain, with the rest looked up from reference TRBV9 and TRBJ2-3, is DSGVTQTPKHLITATGQRVTLRCSPRSGDLSVYWYQQSLDQGLQFLIQYYNGEERAKGNILERFSAQQFPDLHSELNLSSLELGDSALYFCASSVDSSTDTQYFGPGTRLTVL.

The gene calls are TRBV6-5 and TRBJ2-7; D may be TRBD1 (5 bases). The V end lost 4 bases, the J end lost 2 bases, and 12 bases lay between the germline ends. Germline V gene data show CDR1 as MNHEY and CDR2 as SVGAGI. The CDR3 has 14 residues. The CDR3 sequence is CASSLTRVTYEQYF. In DNA, the CDR3 is TGTGCCAGCAGTTTGACCAGGGTTACCTACGAGCAGTACTTC.

This clone was detected a few times. The V gene is TRBV6-1, the J gene TRBJ1-5; D gene ambiguous. In germline, CDR1 is MNHNS, CDR2 SASEGT. The V gene lost 1 base and the J gene lost 6 bases, with 10 bases spanning the gap. The CDR3 totals 14 residues. For the CDR3, the DNA is TGTGCCAGCAGTGAAGGAGGGTTTGTTCAGCCCCAGCATTTT. It is translated as CASSEGGFVQPQHF.